This T cell receptor (beta chain) stems from a study of T cell responses to AZD1222 COVID-19 vaccine. J lost 0 bases, V lost 2 bases, and 5 bases had no gene match. The CDR3 is 16 amino acids. Germline CDR1 is SGHDT and CDR2 is YYEEEE. This table comes from immunoSEQ multiplex PCR, and its TCRdb copy is limited to in-frame clones, with some not included. The sample includes about 190,000 clones, 85% to 95% of them seen just once. Sample: peripheral blood, taken on day 0 of AZD1222 vaccination. This sequence joins TRBV5-6 and TRBJ1-3; TRBD1 matches 7 bases. The clonotype was recovered from an adult in good health. CDR3 in DNA: TGTGCCAGCAGCTTTGGTACAGGGGCCTCTGGAAACACCATATATTTT. Residues: CASSFGTGASGNTIYF.